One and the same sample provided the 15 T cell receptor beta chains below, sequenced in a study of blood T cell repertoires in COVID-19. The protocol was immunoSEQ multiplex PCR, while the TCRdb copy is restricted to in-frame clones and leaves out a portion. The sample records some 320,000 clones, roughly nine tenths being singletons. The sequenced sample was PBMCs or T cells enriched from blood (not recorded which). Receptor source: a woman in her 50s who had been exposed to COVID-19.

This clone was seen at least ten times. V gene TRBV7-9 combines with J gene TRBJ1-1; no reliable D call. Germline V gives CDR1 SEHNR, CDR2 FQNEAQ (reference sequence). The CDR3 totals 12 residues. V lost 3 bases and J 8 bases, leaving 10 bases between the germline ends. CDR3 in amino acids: CASSFLAREAFF. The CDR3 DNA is TGTGCCAGCAGCTTTCTCGCCAGAGAAGCTTTCTTT.

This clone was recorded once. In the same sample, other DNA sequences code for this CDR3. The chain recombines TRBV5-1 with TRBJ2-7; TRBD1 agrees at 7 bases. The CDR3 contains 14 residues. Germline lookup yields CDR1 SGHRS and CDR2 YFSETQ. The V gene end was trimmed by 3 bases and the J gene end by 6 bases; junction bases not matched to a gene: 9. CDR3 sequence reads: CASSSSGGWGEQYF. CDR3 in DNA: TGCGCCAGCAGCTCATCAGGGGGTTGGGGCGAGCAGTACTTC.

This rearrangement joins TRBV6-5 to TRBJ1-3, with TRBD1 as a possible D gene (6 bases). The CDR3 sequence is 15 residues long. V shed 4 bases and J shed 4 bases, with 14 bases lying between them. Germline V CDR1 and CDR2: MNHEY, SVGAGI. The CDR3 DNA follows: TGTGCCAGCAGTTCACAGGGCCTCTGGGGAAACACCATATATTTT. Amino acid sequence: CASSSQGLWGNTIYF.

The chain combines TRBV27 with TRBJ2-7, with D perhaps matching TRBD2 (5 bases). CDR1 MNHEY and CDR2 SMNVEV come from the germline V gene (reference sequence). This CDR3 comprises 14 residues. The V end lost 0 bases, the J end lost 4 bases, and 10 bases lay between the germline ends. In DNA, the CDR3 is TGTGCCAGCAGTTTATCCCCTGGGGAGTACGAGCAGTACTTC. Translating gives CASSLSPGEYEQYF.

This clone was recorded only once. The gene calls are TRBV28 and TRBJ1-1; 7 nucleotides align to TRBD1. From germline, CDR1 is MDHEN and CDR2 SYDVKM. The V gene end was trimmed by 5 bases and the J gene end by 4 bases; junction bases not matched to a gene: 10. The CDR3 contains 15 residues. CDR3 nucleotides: TGTGCCAGCAGTCCCATTAGGGCAGGGGGCACTGAAGCTTTCTTT. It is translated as CASSPIRAGGTEAFF.

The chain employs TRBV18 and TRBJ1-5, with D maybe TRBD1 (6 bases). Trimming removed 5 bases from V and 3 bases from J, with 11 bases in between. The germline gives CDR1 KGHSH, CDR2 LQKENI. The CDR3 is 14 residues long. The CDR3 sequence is CASSSGTINQPQHF. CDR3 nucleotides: TGTGCCAGCTCATCCGGGACAATCAATCAGCCCCAGCATTTT.

CDR3 protein: CASSLSMGLAAYNEQFF. CDR3 DNA sequence: TGTGCCAGCAGCTTATCAATGGGACTAGCGGCCTACAATGAGCAGTTCTTC. The chain carries TRBV11-2 and TRBJ2-1, with 11 bases fitting TRBD2. Looked up from germline, CDR1 is SGHAT and CDR2 is FQNNGV. V dropped 2 bases and J dropped 2; count of bases not matched to a gene: 5. This CDR3 comprises 17 residues.

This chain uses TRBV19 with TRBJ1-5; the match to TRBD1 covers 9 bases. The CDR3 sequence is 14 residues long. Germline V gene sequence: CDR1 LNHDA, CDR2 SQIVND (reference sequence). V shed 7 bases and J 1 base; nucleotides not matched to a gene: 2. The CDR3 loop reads CASKDRGSNQPQHF. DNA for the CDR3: TGTGCCAGTAAGGACAGGGGAAGCAATCAGCCCCAGCATTTT.

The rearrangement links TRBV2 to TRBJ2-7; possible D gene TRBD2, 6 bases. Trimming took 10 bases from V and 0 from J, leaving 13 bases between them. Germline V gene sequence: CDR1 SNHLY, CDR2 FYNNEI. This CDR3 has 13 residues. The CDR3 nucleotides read TGTGCCACCTCGAGGGACTCCTCCTACGAGCAGTACTTC. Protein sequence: CATSRDSSYEQYF. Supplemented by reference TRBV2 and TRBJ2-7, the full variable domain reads EPEVTQTPSHQVTQMGQEVILRCVPISNHLYFYWYRQILGQKVEFLVSFYNNEISEKSEIFDDQFSVERPDGSNFTLKIRSTKLEDSAMYFCATSRDSSYEQYFGPGTRLTVT.

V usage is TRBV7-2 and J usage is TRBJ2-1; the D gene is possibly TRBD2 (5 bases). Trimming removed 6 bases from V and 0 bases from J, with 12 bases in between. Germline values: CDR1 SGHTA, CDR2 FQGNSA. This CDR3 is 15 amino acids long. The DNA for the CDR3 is TGTGCCAGCAGGCCCACTAGGAGCTCCTACAATGAGCAGTTCTTC. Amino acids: CASRPTRSSYNEQFF.

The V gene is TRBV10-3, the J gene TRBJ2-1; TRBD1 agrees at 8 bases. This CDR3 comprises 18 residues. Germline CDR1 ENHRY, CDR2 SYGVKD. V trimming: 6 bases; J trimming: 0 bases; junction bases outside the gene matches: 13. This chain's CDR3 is CAISARGRDENSYNEQFF. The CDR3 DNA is TGTGCCATCAGCGCCAGGGGGCGCGACGAGAACTCCTACAATGAGCAGTTCTTC.

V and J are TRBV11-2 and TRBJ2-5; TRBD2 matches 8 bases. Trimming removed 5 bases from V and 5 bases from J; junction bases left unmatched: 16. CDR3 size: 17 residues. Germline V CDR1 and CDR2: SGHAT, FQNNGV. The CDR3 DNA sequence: TGTGCCAGCAGCGACCACGGGAGGGCCCAACCACGGGAGACCCAGTACTTC. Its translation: CASSDHGRAQPRETQYF.

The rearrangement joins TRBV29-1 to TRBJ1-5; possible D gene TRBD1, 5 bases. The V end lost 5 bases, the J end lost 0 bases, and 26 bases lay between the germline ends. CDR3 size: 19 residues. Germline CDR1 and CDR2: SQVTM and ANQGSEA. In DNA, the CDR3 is TGCAGCGTTCTCCTGTCGGGTCCCGGCGGGGGTTATAGCAATCAGCCCCAGCATTTT. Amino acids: CSVLLSGPGGGYSNQPQHF.

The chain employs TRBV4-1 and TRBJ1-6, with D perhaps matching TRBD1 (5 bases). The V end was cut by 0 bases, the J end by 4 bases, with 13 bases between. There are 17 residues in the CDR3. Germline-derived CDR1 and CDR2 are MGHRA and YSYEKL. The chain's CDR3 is CASSQEGQGKYNSPLHF. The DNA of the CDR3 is TGCGCCAGCAGCCAAGAGGGCCAGGGAAAGTATAATTCACCCCTCCACTTT.

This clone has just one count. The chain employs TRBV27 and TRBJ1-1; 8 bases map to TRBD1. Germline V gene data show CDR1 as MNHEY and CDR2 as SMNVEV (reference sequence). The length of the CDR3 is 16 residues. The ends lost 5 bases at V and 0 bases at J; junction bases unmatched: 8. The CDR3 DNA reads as TGTGCCAGCAGTCCCCGGGACAGGCAGATGAACACTGAAGCTTTCTTT. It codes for CASSPRDRQMNTEAFF.